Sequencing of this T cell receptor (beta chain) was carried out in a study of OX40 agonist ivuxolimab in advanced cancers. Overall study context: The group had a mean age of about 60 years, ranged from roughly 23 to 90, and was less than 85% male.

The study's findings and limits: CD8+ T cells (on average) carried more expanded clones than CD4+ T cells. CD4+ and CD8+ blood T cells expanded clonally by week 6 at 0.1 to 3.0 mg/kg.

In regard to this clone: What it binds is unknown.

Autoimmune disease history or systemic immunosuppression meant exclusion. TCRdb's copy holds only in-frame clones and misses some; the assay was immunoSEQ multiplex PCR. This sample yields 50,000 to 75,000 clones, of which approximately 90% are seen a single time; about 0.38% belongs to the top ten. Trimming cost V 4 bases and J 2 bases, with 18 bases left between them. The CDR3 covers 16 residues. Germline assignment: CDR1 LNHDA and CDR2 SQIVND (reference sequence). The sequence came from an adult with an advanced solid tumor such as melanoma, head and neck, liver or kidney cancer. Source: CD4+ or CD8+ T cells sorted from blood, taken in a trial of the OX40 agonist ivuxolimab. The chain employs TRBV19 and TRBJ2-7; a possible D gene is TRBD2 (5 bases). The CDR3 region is CASSTVEGAGAYEQYF. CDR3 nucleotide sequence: TGTGCCAGTAGTACAGTCGAGGGAGCTGGAGCCTACGAGCAGTACTTC.